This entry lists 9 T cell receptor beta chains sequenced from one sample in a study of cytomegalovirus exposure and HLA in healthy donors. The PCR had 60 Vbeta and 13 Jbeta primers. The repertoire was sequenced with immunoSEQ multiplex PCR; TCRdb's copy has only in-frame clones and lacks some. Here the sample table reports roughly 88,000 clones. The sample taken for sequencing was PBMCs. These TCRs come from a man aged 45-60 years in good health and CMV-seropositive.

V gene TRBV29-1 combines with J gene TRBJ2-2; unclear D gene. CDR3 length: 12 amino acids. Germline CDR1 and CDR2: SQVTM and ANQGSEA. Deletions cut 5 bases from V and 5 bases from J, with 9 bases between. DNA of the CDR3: TGCAGCGTTCTCGACAAAACCGGGGAGCTGTTTTTT. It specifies CSVLDKTGELFF.

The CDR3 sequence: CSVTSGTSGETQYF. CDR3 sequence (DNA): TGCAGCGTTACGTCCGGGACTAGCGGGGAGACCCAGTACTTC. This chain links TRBV29-1 with TRBJ2-5; TRBD2 agrees at 12 bases. The length of the CDR3 is 14 residues. CDR1 SQVTM and CDR2 ANQGSEA come from the germline V gene. The ends lost 5 bases at V and 5 bases at J; junction bases unmatched: 6.

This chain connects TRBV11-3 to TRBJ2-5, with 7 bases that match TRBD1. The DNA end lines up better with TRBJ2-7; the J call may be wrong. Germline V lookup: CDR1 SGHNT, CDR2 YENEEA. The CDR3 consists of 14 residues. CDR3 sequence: CASSVRQGTYEQYF. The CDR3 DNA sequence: TGTGCCAGCAGCGTTCGACAGGGAACCTACGAGCAGTACTTC.

CDR3 in amino acids: CASSLGSGGAFF. Here the CDR3 DNA reads TGTGCCAGCAGCTTAGGATCAGGGGGAGCTTTCTTT. The chain uses TRBV7-9 and TRBJ1-1; 7 bases map to TRBD1. Trimming at V came to 1 base and at J to 10 bases, leaving 3 bases not matched to a gene. CDR1 and CDR2 from the germline V gene are SEHNR and FQNEAQ (reference sequence). The CDR3 is made up of 12 amino acids.

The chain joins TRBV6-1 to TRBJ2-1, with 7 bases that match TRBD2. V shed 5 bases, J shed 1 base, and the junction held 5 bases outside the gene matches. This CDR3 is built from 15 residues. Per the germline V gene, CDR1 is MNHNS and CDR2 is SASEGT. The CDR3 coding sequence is TGTGCCAGCAGTTTTAGCGGGCCGTCCTACAATGAGCAGTTCTTC. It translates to CASSFSGPSYNEQFF.

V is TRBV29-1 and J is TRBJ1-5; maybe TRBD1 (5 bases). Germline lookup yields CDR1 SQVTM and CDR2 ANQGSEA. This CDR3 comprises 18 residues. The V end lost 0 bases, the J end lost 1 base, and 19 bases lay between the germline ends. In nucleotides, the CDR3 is TGCAGCGTTGAAGATCCGACAGTATTATTTACGAGCAATCAGCCCCAGCATTTT. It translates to CSVEDPTVLFTSNQPQHF.

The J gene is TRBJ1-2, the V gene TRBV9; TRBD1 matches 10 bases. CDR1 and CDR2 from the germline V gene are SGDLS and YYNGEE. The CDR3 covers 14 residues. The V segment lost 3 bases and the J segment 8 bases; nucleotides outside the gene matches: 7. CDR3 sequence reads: CASSDPGTGAGYTF. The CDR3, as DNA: TGTGCCAGCAGCGACCCCGGGACAGGGGCAGGCTACACCTTC.

The CDR3 loop reads CASSPGLAGVNEQFF. CDR3 nucleotides: TGTGCCAGCAGTCCGGGACTAGCGGGGGTAAATGAGCAGTTCTTC. The V call is TRBV27, the J call TRBJ2-1, with 14 bases aligning to TRBD2. J was trimmed by 7 bases and V by 5 bases; bases with no gene match: 4. CDR3 length: 15 amino acids. Germline V gives CDR1 MNHEY, CDR2 SMNVEV (reference sequence).

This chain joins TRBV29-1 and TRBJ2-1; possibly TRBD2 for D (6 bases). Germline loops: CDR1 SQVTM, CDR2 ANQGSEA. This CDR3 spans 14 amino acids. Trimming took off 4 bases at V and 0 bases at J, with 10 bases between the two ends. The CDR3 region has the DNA TGCAGCGTTGTTGGAGGGAGCTCCTACAATGAGCAGTTCTTC. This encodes CSVVGGSSYNEQFF.